The clone carrying this T cell receptor (beta chain) showed up just once. This sample is part of a study of T cell changes during pregnancy in multiple sclerosis. This CDR3 spans 15 amino acids. The ends were cut back, 0 bases at V and 0 bases at J, with 7 bases in the middle. Germline V gene sequence: CDR1 SGHTS, CDR2 YDEGEE. Clones were read by immunoSEQ multiplex PCR, and TCRdb kept only the in-frame ones, dropping some. Found here are 65,000 to 90,000 clones, roughly 92% of them singletons; the top ten hold about 2.5%. The sequence came from a female donor in good health, enrolled as a control in a pregnancy study. The chain carries TRBV5-8 and TRBJ1-3; D call uncertain. This sample comprised peripheral blood, obtained in the third trimester of pregnancy. The CDR3 protein is CASSLGLSSGNTIYF. The CDR3 DNA is TGTGCCAGCAGCTTGGGACTGTCCTCTGGAAACACCATATATTTT.